A single sample is the source of the 30 T cell receptor beta chains below, sequenced in a study of PD-1 blockade in classical Hodgkin lymphoma. Each and every patient relapsed after autologous stem cell transplantation, and patients got differing brentuximab vedotin exposure. Clones were read by immunoSEQ multiplex PCR, and TCRdb kept only the in-frame ones, dropping some. The sample lists roughly 20,000 clones, about 81% occurring once. The input for sequencing was peripheral blood mononuclear cells (PBMCs), taken at baseline. The source is a human donor with classical Hodgkin lymphoma.

V usage is TRBV28 and J usage is TRBJ2-7, with 8 bases lining up with TRBD2. The CDR3 sequence is 13 residues long. V shed 5 bases and J 6 bases; nucleotides not matched to a gene: 6. CDR1 is MDHEN, CDR2 SYDVKM, per germline. The DNA for the CDR3 is TGTGCCAGCAGTCCGCTAAGCGGGAGCGAGCAGTACTTC. Residues: CASSPLSGSEQYF.

Turning to this clone: One junction end disagrees with the germline gene, perhaps due to a read error. V usage is TRBV5-3 and J usage is TRBJ2-7; possible D gene TRBD2, 5 bases. TRBV5-3 is annotated as an ORF whose role is uncertain. CDR3 length equals 14 residues. This CDR3 is CASSLEVGSYEQYF. The CDR3 DNA follows: TGTGCCAGCAGCTTGGAGGTCGGTTCCTACGAGCAGTACTTC.

The rearrangement joins TRBV25-1 to TRBJ1-4; possibly TRBD1 for D (5 bases). Trimming stripped 5 bases from V and 8 bases from J, with 21 bases between. This CDR3 has 16 amino acids. Germline V CDR1 and CDR2: MGHDK, SYGVNS. The CDR3 DNA is TGTGCCAGCAGTAGGTCGGTCGCAGGGCGGGAAGAAAAACTGTTTTTT. Translating gives CASSRSVAGREEKLFF. The whole variable domain, filled in from reference TRBV25-1 and TRBJ1-4, reads EADIYQTPRYLVIGTGKKITLECSQTMGHDKMYWYQQDPGMELHLIHYSYGVNSTEKGDLSSESTVSRIRTEHFPLTLESARPSHTSQYLCASSRSVAGREEKLFFGSGTQLSVL.

The V and J genes are TRBV18 and TRBJ2-3; a possible D gene is TRBD1 (5 bases). Trimming took off 9 bases at V and 3 bases at J, with 10 bases between the two ends. Germline V gene data show CDR1 as KGHSH and CDR2 as LQKENI. The CDR3 spans 12 residues. CDR3: CASSQGTDTQYF. In DNA form, the CDR3 reads TGTGCCAGTAGTCAGGGAACAGATACGCAGTATTTT.

The chain employs TRBV7-8 and TRBJ1-6; the D gene is possibly TRBD1 (5 bases). Trimming pared 5 bases from V and 5 bases from J, leaving 10 bases between. The CDR3 runs to 14 residues. The germline gives CDR1 SGHVS, CDR2 FQNEAQ. The CDR3 sequence is CASSLQGNNSPLHF. As DNA, the CDR3 is TGTGCCAGCAGCCTCCAGGGTAATAATTCACCCCTCCACTTT.

The V gene is TRBV4-1, the J gene TRBJ2-7; possible D gene TRBD1, 5 bases. Trimming left V 0 bases short and J 0 bases short, with 15 bases between. This CDR3 has 17 amino acids. CDR1 and CDR2 (germline): MGHRA, YSYEKL. In nucleotides, the CDR3 is TGCGCCAGCAGCCAAGATGGTAGCAGGGCCCACTCCTACGAGCAGTACTTC. Amino acids: CASSQDGSRAHSYEQYF.

The V call is TRBV30, the J call TRBJ2-7, with TRBD2 matching 7 bases. Germline V CDR1 and CDR2: GTSNPN, SVGIG (reference sequence). The length of the CDR3 is 14 residues. V trimming: 3 bases; J trimming: 5 bases; junction bases outside the gene matches: 10. The CDR3 DNA follows: TGTGCCTGGAGCGGGGGACTATTTCTCCACGAGCAGTACTTC. This translates into CAWSGGLFLHEQYF.

This clone was detected once. The chain uses TRBV10-3 and TRBJ2-7; TRBD1 aligns across 9 bases. Germline-derived CDR1 and CDR2 are ENHRY and SYGVKD. J gave up 5 bases and V 6 bases, and 8 bases lay outside the gene matches. This CDR3 is built from 14 residues. The CDR3 reads CAIRGTGSGDEQYF. In DNA form, the CDR3 reads TGTGCCATCAGGGGGACAGGGAGTGGAGACGAGCAGTACTTC.

The chain combines TRBV28 with TRBJ2-1, with D tentatively TRBD1 (5 bases). Germline-derived CDR1 and CDR2 are MDHEN and SYDVKM. V was clipped by 5 bases and J by 6 bases, with 8 bases between them. The CDR3 covers 12 residues. Written as DNA, the CDR3 is TGTGCCAGCAGTGACAGTTCCAATGAGCAGTTCTTC. The encoded protein is CASSDSSNEQFF.

The chain recombines TRBV4-1 with TRBJ2-7, with D possibly matching TRBD1 (7 bases). This CDR3 has 14 residues. Germline V gene sequence: CDR1 MGHRA, CDR2 YSYEKL. V was cut by 0 bases and J by 2 bases, with 8 bases left in between. The CDR3 DNA reads as TGCGCCAGCAGCCAAGACAGGGGGGCCTACGAGCAGTACTTC. Translated, it gives CASSQDRGAYEQYF.

The chain links TRBV30 to TRBJ2-2; 7 bases are shared with TRBD1. V was clipped by 5 bases and J by 6 bases; unmatched bases: 6. This CDR3 has 13 residues. From germline, CDR1 is GTSNPN and CDR2 SVGIG (reference sequence). For the CDR3, the DNA is TGTGCCTGGTCACAGGGGTTGGCCGGGGAGCTGTTTTTT. This sequence encodes CAWSQGLAGELFF.

The chain uses TRBV7-9 and TRBJ1-5; D uncertain. This CDR3 is built from 13 residues. CDR1 and CDR2 from the germline V gene are SEHNR and FQNEAQ (reference sequence). V was shortened by 3 bases and J by 4 bases, with 7 bases between the two germline ends. The CDR3 here is CASSFEGNQPQHF. CDR3 nucleotides: TGTGCCAGCAGCTTTGAAGGGAATCAGCCCCAGCATTTT.

The chain uses TRBV28 and TRBJ1-3; D might be TRBD1 (5 bases). With 10 bases removed from V and 6 bases from J, the gap between germline ends came to 16 bases. CDR1 is MDHEN, CDR2 SYDVKM, per germline. This CDR3 is 13 amino acids long. The CDR3 is CATALYGANTIYF. The CDR3, as DNA: TGTGCCACCGCCTTATATGGGGCAAACACCATATATTTT.

The chain is built from TRBV7-6 and TRBJ1-4; D call uncertain. Trimming pared 10 bases from V and 8 bases from J, leaving 8 bases between. The CDR3 totals 10 residues. Germline loops: CDR1 SGHVS, CDR2 FNYEAQ. CDR3 DNA sequence: TGTGCCACCCTGGACGAAAAACTGTTTTTT. Encoded protein: CATLDEKLFF.

The table lists this clone with a few counts. The chain couples TRBV9 to TRBJ2-7; maybe TRBD2 (5 bases). V gave up 0 bases and J gave up 3 bases, with 10 bases separating them. This CDR3 has 14 amino acids. The germline gives CDR1 SGDLS, CDR2 YYNGEE. CDR3 sequence reads: CASSVATGFYEQYF. The CDR3 DNA reads as TGTGCCAGCAGCGTAGCTACGGGGTTCTACGAGCAGTACTTC.

V usage is TRBV2 and J usage is TRBJ1-5; no firm D call. Germline CDR1 SNHLY, CDR2 FYNNEI. V was clipped by 4 bases and J by 0 bases, with 19 bases between them. There are 18 residues in the CDR3. The CDR3 DNA is TGTGCCAGCAGTGTTTCCGTCCCGGACCCATATAGCAATCAGCCCCAGCATTTT. It yields the protein CASSVSVPDPYSNQPQHF.

The chain recombines TRBV4-3 with TRBJ1-3; D unclear. CDR1 and CDR2 from the germline V gene are LGHNA and YSLEER. The CDR3 sequence is 15 residues long. Trimming removed 0 bases at V and 3 bases at J, with 9 bases between. CDR3 amino acids: CASSQDGSVGNTIYF. Written as DNA, the CDR3 is TGCGCCAGCAGCCAAGATGGGTCTGTTGGAAACACCATATATTTT.

CDR3 loop: CASSQGGDRVKNEQFF. DNA of the CDR3: TGCGCCAGCAGCCAAGGGGGTGACAGGGTCAAGAATGAGCAGTTCTTC. This chain uses TRBV4-3 with TRBJ2-1; 7 bases are a match to TRBD1. The CDR3 extends over 16 amino acids. Germline assignment: CDR1 LGHNA and CDR2 YSLEER. With V trimmed by 1 base and J by 7 bases, 10 bases remained unmatched.

The chain combines TRBV7-2 with TRBJ1-5; D not resolved. The CDR3 totals 13 residues. The V gene's germline CDR1 is SGHTA and CDR2 FQGNSA. Trimming cost V 2 bases and J 7 bases, with 9 bases left between them. In nucleotides, the CDR3 is TGTGCCAGCAGCTTATCCCAGGCGCAGCCCCAGCATTTT. Translated: CASSLSQAQPQHF.

The chain joins TRBV5-8 to TRBJ1-1, with D uncertain. This CDR3 is 13 amino acids long. CDR1 and CDR2 (germline): SGHTS, YDEGEE. V lost 5 bases and J lost 1, with 9 bases in between. CDR3 coding DNA: TGTGCCAGCAGTTGGGAGGGGAACACTGAAGCTTTCTTT. It specifies CASSWEGNTEAFF.

J is TRBJ2-3 and V is TRBV27; perhaps TRBD2 as D (6 bases). The germline V and J ends were trimmed by 3 bases and 1 base, with 14 bases remaining between them. CDR1 and CDR2 (germline): MNHEY, SMNVEV (reference sequence). This CDR3 is built from 16 residues. In DNA form, the CDR3 reads TGTGCCAGCAGTTTGCGGGGTGGTTTTCGCACAGATACGCAGTATTTT. Its protein product is CASSLRGGFRTDTQYF.

The J gene is TRBJ1-3, the V gene TRBV6-5; no clear D gene. The V and J ends lost 8 bases and 0 bases respectively, with 11 bases between them. CDR1 and CDR2 from the germline V gene are MNHEY and SVGAGI. The CDR3 length is 14 residues. This chain's CDR3 is CASGRMSSGNTIYF. CDR3 DNA: TGTGCCAGCGGGCGGATGAGCTCTGGAAACACCATATATTTT.

The chain has TRBV4-3 and TRBJ2-5, with a weak D call TRBD1 (5 bases). V was shortened by 0 bases and J by 5 bases, with 10 bases between the two germline ends. Germline CDR1 and CDR2: LGHNA and YSLEER. The CDR3 totals 14 residues. CDR3 DNA sequence: TGCGCCAGCAGCCAAGATTGGGGCGAGGAGACCCAGTACTTC. This gives the protein CASSQDWGEETQYF.

This rearrangement joins TRBV28 to TRBJ1-4; unclear D gene. Trimming removed 6 bases from V and 7 bases from J, with 12 bases in between. CDR1 MDHEN and CDR2 SYDVKM come from the germline V gene. CDR3 length equals 13 residues. CDR3 region: CASSSGFSEKLFF. DNA for the CDR3: TGTGCCAGCAGCTCGGGGTTTAGTGAAAAACTGTTTTTT.

This chain uses TRBV9 with TRBJ1-1; D is possibly TRBD1 (5 bases). The germline V gene has CDR1 SGDLS and CDR2 YYNGEE. This CDR3 has 14 residues. V gave up 3 bases and J gave up 5 bases, with 14 bases separating them. The CDR3 bases are TGTGCCAGCAGCGCCGGGACTCTGGGGACTGAAGCTTTCTTT. This gives the protein CASSAGTLGTEAFF.

The gene calls are TRBV7-2 and TRBJ1-3; D gene uncertain. This CDR3 contains 15 residues. Trimming took 1 base from V and 1 from J, leaving 8 bases between them. CDR1 SGHTA and CDR2 FQGNSA come from the germline V gene. The CDR3 nucleotides are TGTGCCAGCAGCTTAGAGAAAGGGTCTGGAAACACCATATATTTT. Residues: CASSLEKGSGNTIYF.

The rearrangement uses TRBV7-3 and TRBJ2-2, with 12 bases fitting TRBD2. From germline, CDR1 is SGHTA and CDR2 FQGTGA. V was pared by 5 bases and J by 3 bases, with 7 bases of the junction left unmatched. The CDR3 covers 17 residues. Here the CDR3 reads CASSPRGLAGDTGELFF. The CDR3 bases are TGTGCCAGCAGCCCAAGGGGACTAGCGGGCGACACCGGGGAGCTGTTTTTT.

The gene calls are TRBV5-6 and TRBJ2-7; D gene uncertain. This CDR3 has 14 residues. Looked up from germline, CDR1 is SGHDT and CDR2 is YYEEEE. The germline V and J ends were trimmed by 0 bases and 0 bases, with 7 bases remaining between them. The CDR3 nucleotides are TGTGCCAGCAGCTTGGTGGCGAGCTCCTACGAGCAGTACTTC. This gives the protein CASSLVASSYEQYF.

The V call is TRBV7-2, the J call TRBJ2-2; 10 positions match TRBD1. The CDR3 consists of 16 residues. Germline CDR1 SGHTA, CDR2 FQGNSA. V lost 4 bases and J lost 4; bases outside the gene matches: 6. The CDR3 DNA is TGTGCCAGCAGCTCCGACAGGGGGCGCGTCACCGGGGAGCTGTTTTTT. This sequence encodes CASSSDRGRVTGELFF.

This rearrangement joins TRBV2 to TRBJ1-5; D might be TRBD1 (5 bases). CDR3 length equals 13 residues. Germline-derived CDR1 and CDR2 are SNHLY and FYNNEI. Deletions cut 7 bases from V and 1 base from J, with 8 bases between. This chain's CDR3 is CASNRDSNQPQHF. The CDR3 coding sequence is TGTGCCAGCAACCGGGACAGCAATCAGCCCCAGCATTTT.